This TCR beta chain was identified during a study of cytomegalovirus exposure and HLA in healthy donors. General study results and limits: Accurate prediction of most subjects' HLA-A and HLA-B alleles from TCR beta sequences was reported. An analysis was carried out at a later point. It showed that HLA-associated TCR beta chains were more clonally expanded than equally common non-associated chains. Fewer N-insertions (relative to the approximately 700-donor mean) were reportedly seen in an Asian-associated ancestry cluster in a later analysis.

Points on this clone: Its antigen is undetermined.

The PCR had 60 Vbeta and 13 Jbeta primers. The method was immunoSEQ multiplex PCR; TCRdb's version includes in-frame clones alone and lacks a portion of them. The sample records some 220,000 clones, roughly 90% being singletons. CDR1 SNHLY and CDR2 FYNNEI come from the germline V gene. The ends were cut back, 6 bases at V and 5 bases at J, with 13 bases in the middle. The CDR3 totals 13 residues. Sequencing input: PBMCs. The source of this sequence is a woman aged 18-29 years in good health and CMV-seronegative. The rearrangement joins TRBV2 to TRBJ1-1; unclear D gene. The DNA for the CDR3 is TGTGCCAGCAGAGCAGACCTGGAGACTGAAGCTTTCTTT. Encoded protein: CASRADLETEAFF.